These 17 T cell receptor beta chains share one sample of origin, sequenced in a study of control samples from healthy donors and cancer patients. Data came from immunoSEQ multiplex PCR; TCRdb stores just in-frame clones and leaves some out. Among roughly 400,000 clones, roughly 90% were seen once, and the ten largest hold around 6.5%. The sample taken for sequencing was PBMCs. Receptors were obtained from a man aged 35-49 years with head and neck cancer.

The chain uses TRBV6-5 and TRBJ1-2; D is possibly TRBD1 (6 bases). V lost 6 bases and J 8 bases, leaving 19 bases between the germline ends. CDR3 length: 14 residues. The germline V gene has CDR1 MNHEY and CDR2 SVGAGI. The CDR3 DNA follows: TGTGCCAGCAGGACCAGGGACACCCTGGGAGGCTACACCTTC. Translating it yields CASRTRDTLGGYTF.

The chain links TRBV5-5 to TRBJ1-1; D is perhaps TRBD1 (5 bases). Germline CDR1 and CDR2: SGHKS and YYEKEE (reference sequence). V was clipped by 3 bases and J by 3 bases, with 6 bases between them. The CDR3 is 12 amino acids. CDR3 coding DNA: TGTGCCAGCAGCTGGGGGGACACTGAAGCTTTCTTT. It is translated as CASSWGDTEAFF.

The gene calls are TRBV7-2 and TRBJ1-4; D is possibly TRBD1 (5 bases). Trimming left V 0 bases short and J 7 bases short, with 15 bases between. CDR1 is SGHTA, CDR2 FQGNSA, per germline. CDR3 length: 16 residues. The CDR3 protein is CASSLAPQGSGEKLFF. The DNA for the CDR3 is TGTGCCAGCAGCTTAGCGCCGCAGGGTTCGGGTGAAAAACTGTTTTTT.

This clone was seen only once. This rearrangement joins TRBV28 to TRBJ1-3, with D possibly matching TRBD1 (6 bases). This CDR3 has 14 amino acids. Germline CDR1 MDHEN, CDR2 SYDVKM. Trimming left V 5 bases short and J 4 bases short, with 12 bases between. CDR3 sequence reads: CASSTPGQGNTIYF. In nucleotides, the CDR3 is TGTGCCAGCAGTACTCCGGGACAAGGAAACACCATATATTTT.

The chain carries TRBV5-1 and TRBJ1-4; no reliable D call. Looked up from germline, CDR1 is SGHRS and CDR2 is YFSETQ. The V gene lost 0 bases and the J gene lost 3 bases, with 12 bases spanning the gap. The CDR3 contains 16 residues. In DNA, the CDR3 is TGCGCCAGCAGCTTGGCCCACGGTTCAGCTAATGAAAAACTGTTTTTT. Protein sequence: CASSLAHGSANEKLFF.

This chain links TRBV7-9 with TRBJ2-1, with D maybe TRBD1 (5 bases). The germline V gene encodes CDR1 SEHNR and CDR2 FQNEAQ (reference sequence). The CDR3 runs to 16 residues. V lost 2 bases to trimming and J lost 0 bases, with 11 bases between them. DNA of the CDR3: TGTGCCAGCAGCTTAAACGGGCAGGGCTCCTACAATGAGCAGTTCTTC. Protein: CASSLNGQGSYNEQFF.

The CDR3 nucleotides read TGCGCCAGCAGCCCGGCCTTGACAGGGCCTTCCTACGAGCAGTACTTC. Protein product: CASSPALTGPSYEQYF. This rearrangement joins TRBV5-1 to TRBJ2-7; 7 nucleotides match TRBD1. Germline V gene sequence: CDR1 SGHRS, CDR2 YFSETQ. V lost 4 bases, J lost 1 base, and 11 bases stayed unmatched. This CDR3 contains 16 residues.

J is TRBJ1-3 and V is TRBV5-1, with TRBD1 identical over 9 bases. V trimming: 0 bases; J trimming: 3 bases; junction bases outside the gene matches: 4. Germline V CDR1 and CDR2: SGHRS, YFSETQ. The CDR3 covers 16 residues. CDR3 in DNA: TGCGCCAGCAGCTTGGGAACAGGGGGCGATGGAAACACCATATATTTT. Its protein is CASSLGTGGDGNTIYF.

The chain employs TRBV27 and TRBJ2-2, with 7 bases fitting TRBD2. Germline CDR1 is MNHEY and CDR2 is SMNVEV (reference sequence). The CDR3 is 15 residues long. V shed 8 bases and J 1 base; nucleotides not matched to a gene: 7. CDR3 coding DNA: TGTGCCAGCGGGCAGCGGGGAGTGAACACCGGGGAGCTGTTTTTT. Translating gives CASGQRGVNTGELFF.

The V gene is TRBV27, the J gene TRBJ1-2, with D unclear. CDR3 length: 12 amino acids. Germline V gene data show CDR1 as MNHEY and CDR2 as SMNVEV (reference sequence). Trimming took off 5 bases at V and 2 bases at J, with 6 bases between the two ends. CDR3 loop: CASSTVNYGYTF. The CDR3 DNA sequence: TGTGCCAGCAGTACAGTGAACTATGGCTACACCTTC.

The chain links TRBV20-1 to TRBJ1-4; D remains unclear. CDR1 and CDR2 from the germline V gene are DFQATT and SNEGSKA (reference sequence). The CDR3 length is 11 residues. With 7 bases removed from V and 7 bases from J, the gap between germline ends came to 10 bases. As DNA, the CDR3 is TGCAGTGGTCGGTCGGCTGAAAAACTGTTTTTT. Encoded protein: CSGRSAEKLFF.

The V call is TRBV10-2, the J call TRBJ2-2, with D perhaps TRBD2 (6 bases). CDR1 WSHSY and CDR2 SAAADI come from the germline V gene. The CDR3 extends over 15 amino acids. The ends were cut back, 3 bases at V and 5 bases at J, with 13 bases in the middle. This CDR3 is CASSELADLTGELFF. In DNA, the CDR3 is TGCGCCAGCAGTGAACTAGCCGATTTGACCGGGGAGCTGTTTTTT.

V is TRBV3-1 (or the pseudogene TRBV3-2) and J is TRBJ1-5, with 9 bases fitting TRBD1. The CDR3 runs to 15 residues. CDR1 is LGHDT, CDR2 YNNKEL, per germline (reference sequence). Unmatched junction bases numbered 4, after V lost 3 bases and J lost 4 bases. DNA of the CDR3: TGTGCCAGCAGCCAGGGCGGACAGGGGAATCAGCCCCAGCATTTT. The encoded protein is CASSQGGQGNQPQHF.

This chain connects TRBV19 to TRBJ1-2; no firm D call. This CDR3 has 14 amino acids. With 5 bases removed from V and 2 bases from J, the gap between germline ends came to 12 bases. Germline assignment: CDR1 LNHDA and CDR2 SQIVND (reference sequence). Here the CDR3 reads CASSLTLENYGYTF. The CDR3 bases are TGTGCCAGTAGTCTCACGTTGGAGAACTATGGCTACACCTTC.

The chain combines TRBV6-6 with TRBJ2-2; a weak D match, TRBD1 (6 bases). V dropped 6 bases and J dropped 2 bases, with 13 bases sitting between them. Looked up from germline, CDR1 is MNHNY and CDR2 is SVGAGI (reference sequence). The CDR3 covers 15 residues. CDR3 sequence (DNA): TGTGCCAGCAGCTCCGGGACAAGTAACACCGGGGAGCTGTTTTTT. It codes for CASSSGTSNTGELFF.

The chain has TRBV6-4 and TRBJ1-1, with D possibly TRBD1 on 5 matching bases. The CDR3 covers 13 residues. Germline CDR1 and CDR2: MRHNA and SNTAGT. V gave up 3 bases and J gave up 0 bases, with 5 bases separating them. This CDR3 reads CASSETVNTEAFF. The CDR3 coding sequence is TGTGCCAGCAGTGAGACAGTGAACACTGAAGCTTTCTTT.

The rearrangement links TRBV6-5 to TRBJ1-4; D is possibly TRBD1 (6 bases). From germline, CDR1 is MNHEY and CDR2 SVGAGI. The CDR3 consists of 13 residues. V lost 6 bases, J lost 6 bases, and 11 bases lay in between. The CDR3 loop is CASRNTGHEKLFF. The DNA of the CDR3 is TGTGCCAGCAGGAACACAGGGCATGAAAAACTGTTTTTT.